This T cell receptor (beta chain) is drawn from a study of regulatory T cells in long-lasting Graves disease. Building the TCR beta libraries relied on iRepertoire HTBI primers, and CDR3 regions underwent Arm-PCR. Using its own MiXCR run on the multiplex PCR reads, TCRdb lists one record per CDR3 protein. The sample holds around 450,000 distinct CDR3 sequences, approximately 15% seen once. The V gene lost 3 bases and the J gene lost 5 bases, with 11 bases spanning the gap. Germline V gene lookup returns CDR1 LNHDA and CDR2 SQIVND (reference sequence). This CDR3 has 14 residues. This clonotype appeared many times. The time point here: newly diagnosed GD, antithyroid drugs for less than 3 months. From RNA extracted from PBMCs, the TCR library was made. In addition, the sample was reused for a study of T cells in Graves' hyperthyroidism and ophthalmopathy.

This clonotype was obtained from a woman between 40 and 50 years old with Graves disease. V usage is TRBV19 and J usage is TRBJ1-3, with a weak D call TRBD1 (5 bases). This specimen was peripheral blood mononuclear cells (PBMCs), taken at new diagnosis, from a patient treated with antithyroid drugs. The CDR3, as DNA: TGTGCCAGTAGTATCCCAGGGACCCGAAACACCATATATTTT. It codes for CASSIPGTRNTIYF.